This T cell receptor (beta chain) was identified in a study of T cell responses to AZD1222 COVID-19 vaccine. About the research overall: Pooled together were second doses at about 4 or about 12 weeks.

The CDR3 has 17 amino acids. Germline assignment: CDR1 KGHDR and CDR2 SFDVKD. The J segment lost 2 bases and the V segment lost 2 bases, leaving 6 bases of the junction unmatched. Study observations and caveats: Unmutated variant regions are reportedly the target of nearly half of TCRs that are spike-specific. Seropositive status at baseline applied to only six AZD1222 recipients.

Assay: immunoSEQ multiplex PCR; the TCRdb copy retains only in-frame clones and omits some. The data show 84,000 or so clones, with approximately 86% seen just once and approximately 7.9% held by the top ten. Worth noting for this clone: Its target is unknown.

The chain combines TRBV24-1 with TRBJ2-3; 10 nucleotides line up with TRBD2. This TCR derives from an adult in good health. Material: peripheral blood, obtained on day 0 of AZD1222 vaccination. CDR3 protein: CATSDSRTSGYTDTQYF. The CDR3 DNA is TGTGCCACCAGTGATTCCCGGACTAGCGGATACACAGATACGCAGTATTTT.